These T cell receptor beta chains were read from a single sample in a study of CD8 T cell repertoires and HIV-1 epitope variants. TCRdb's table, derived via immunoSEQ multiplex PCR, lists solely in-frame clones and lacks some. The table records tens of thousands of clones, around 67% of them present only once. The material sequenced was uncultured baseline CD8+ T cells from peripheral blood mononuclear cells (PBMCs). The receptors derive from a male donor with HIV. The CDR3 runs from the conserved cysteine through the conserved F or W. The order of the fields is V gene, D gene, J gene, clone size, CDR3 protein, CDR3 DNA. A D gene is named only where the DNA matches it firmly. Only some rows state a clone size, as once, few, many or a class for expanded clones.

TRBV7-2,TRBD1,TRBJ1-2,.,CASSGTGVQDYGYTF,TGTGCCAGCAGCGGGACAGGTGTTCAGGACTATGGCTACACCTTC
TRBV5-4,TRBD2,TRBJ2-3,.,CASSRGGSGVSTDTQYF,TGTGCCAGCAGTCGGGGGGGTAGCGGGGTTTCGACAGATACGCAGTATTTT
TRBV5-4,.,TRBJ2-1,many,CASSTSNEQFF,TGTGCCAGCAGCACCTCCAATGAGCAGTTCTTC
TRBV18,TRBD1,TRBJ2-1,.,CASSLTQGAGGEQFF,TGTGCCAGCTCACTCACCCAGGGGGCCGGGGGTGAGCAGTTCTTC
TRBV4-2,TRBD1,TRBJ2-1,few,CASSQLTGGIMVEQFF,TGTGCCAGCAGCCAATTGACAGGGGGCATTATGGTTGAGCAGTTCTTC
TRBV6-1,.,TRBJ2-5,.,CASRPEQGWGETQYF,TGTGCCAGCAGGCCAGAACAGGGTTGGGGAGAGACCCAGTACTTC
TRBV5-4,.,TRBJ1-4,.,CASSQEEGVREKLFF,TGTGCCAGCAGCCAAGAGGAGGGGGTTCGGGAAAAACTGTTTTTT
TRBV28,.,TRBJ2-3,many,CASSLSTSTDTQYF,TGTGCCAGCAGTTTATCGACTAGCACAGATACGCAGTATTTT
TRBV30,.,TRBJ2-1,once,CAAAVGHNEQFF,TGTGCTGCGGCGGTAGGGCACAATGAGCAGTTCTTC
TRBV28,.,TRBJ2-7,.,CASSLYRDYEQYF,TGTGCCAGCAGTTTATACAGAGACTACGAGCAGTACTTC
TRBV11-3,TRBD1,TRBJ2-7,few,CASSLGQYLREQYF,TGTGCCAGCAGCTTGGGACAGTACCTTCGTGAGCAGTACTTC
TRBV28,.,TRBJ2-1,.,CASRSRDSLSYNEQFF,TGTGCCAGCAGGTCTCGGGACTCTCTCTCCTACAATGAGCAGTTCTTC
TRBV28,TRBD1,TRBJ1-2,.,CASSLGYRGYGYTF,TGTGCCAGCAGTTTGGGATACAGGGGCTATGGCTACACCTTC
TRBV15,.,TRBJ1-2,hyperexpanded,CATSRDRGTQVYGYTF,TGTGCCACCAGCAGAGATCGGGGGACCCAGGTCTATGGCTACACCTTC
TRBV5-1,.,TRBJ2-1,few,CASSLAATSNEQFF,TGCGCCAGCAGCTTGGCGGCTACCTCTAATGAGCAGTTCTTC
TRBV7-8,TRBD1,TRBJ2-7,.,CASSNRGEQYF,TGTGCCAGCAGCAACAGGGGCGAGCAGTACTTC
TRBV7-2,.,TRBJ1-5,.,CASSLGGLNQPQHF,TGTGCCAGCAGCTTAGGAGGCCTGAATCAGCCCCAGCATTTT
TRBV5-1,.,TRBJ2-5,.,CASSVSRPEETQYF,TGCGCCAGCAGCGTAAGCCGGCCGGAAGAGACCCAGTACTTC